Detailed here is one T cell receptor beta chain. Its matching antigen is unknown. Germline V gives CDR1 SGHRS, CDR2 YFSETQ. The trim removed 4 bases at V and 4 bases at J, leaving 6 bases unmatched. This CDR3 contains 15 residues. The data were obtained in a study of T cell repertoires in cytomegalovirus infection. TCRdb processed the reads anew with MiXCR; each CDR3 protein has one entry. This table holds about 830,000 distinct CDR3 sequences, approximately 30% found once. The V gene is TRBV5-1, the J gene TRBJ2-3, with 10 bases fitting TRBD1. The sequences come from cultured CD8+ T cells from PBMCs, collected from culture after CMV antigen stimulation. The TCR comes from a human donor in good health (CMV status not recorded). Some clones in this sample may be carry-over from other donors' samples. The CDR3 protein is CASSAGQGISDTQYF. The CDR3 DNA sequence: TGCGCCAGCAGCGCGGGACAGGGGATCTCAGATACGCAGTATTTT.